The 31 T cell receptor beta chains in this list originate from one sample, sequenced in a study of blood T cell repertoires in COVID-19. Sequencing was performed with immunoSEQ multiplex PCR; in TCRdb, only in-frame clones are kept and a portion is missing. This sample has approximately 210,000 clones, with approximately 90% found just once. The sample consisted of PBMCs or T cells enriched from blood (not recorded which). Receptors were obtained from a woman aged 30 to 39 who had recovered from COVID-19.

The rearrangement uses TRBV28 and TRBJ2-7; 11 bases line up with TRBD2. V was clipped by 5 bases and J by 4 bases; unmatched bases: 7. The CDR3 covers 15 residues. Germline CDR1 and CDR2: MDHEN and SYDVKM. CDR3: CASSVRTSGLYEQYF. The CDR3 coding sequence is TGTGCCAGCAGTGTACGGACTAGCGGGTTATACGAGCAGTACTTC.

The chain links TRBV27 to TRBJ1-4, with 10 bases that match TRBD1. The V segment lost 8 bases and the J segment 10 bases; nucleotides outside the gene matches: 7. Germline V gene sequence: CDR1 MNHEY, CDR2 SMNVEV (reference sequence). The CDR3 sequence is 13 residues long. The CDR3 DNA sequence: TGTGCCAGCCTAGACAGGGGGCTGGCAAAACTGTTTTTT. Encoded protein: CASLDRGLAKLFF.

Concerning this clone itself: At one end, the junction sequence differs from germline, possibly due to a read error. The V call is TRBV7-7, the J call TRBJ2-5; TRBD2 agrees at 10 bases. The germline V gene encodes CDR1 SSHAT and CDR2 FNYEAQ (reference sequence). This CDR3 spans 16 amino acids. CDR3 sequence (DNA): TGTGCTAGCAGCTTAGAAGCGGGGGGGCCGAAGGAGACCCAGTACTTC. Protein product: CASSLEAGGPKETQYF. Full variable domain (missing parts from reference TRBV7-7 and TRBJ2-5): GAGVSQSPRYKVTKRGQDVTLRCDPISSHATLYWYQQALGQGPEFLTYFNYEAQPDKSGLPSDRFSAERPEGSISTLTIQRTEQRDSAMYRCASSLEAGGPKETQYFGPGTRLLVL.

This chain joins TRBV19 and TRBJ1-1; TRBD1 aligns across 7 bases. The V and J ends lost 5 bases and 1 base, in that order; junction bases with no gene match: 7. CDR3 length: 15 amino acids. The germline V gene encodes CDR1 LNHDA and CDR2 SQIVND (reference sequence). The DNA for the CDR3 is TGTGCCAGTAGTCCCCCGACAGGGCAGAACACTGAAGCTTTCTTT. Translation gives CASSPPTGQNTEAFF. Filled out from reference TRBV19 and TRBJ1-1, the complete variable domain reads DGGITQSPKYLFRKEGQNVTLSCEQNLNHDAMYWYRQDPGQGLRLIYYSQIVNDFQKGDIAEGYSVSREKKESFPLTVTSAQKNPTAFYLCASSPPTGQNTEAFFGQGTRLTVV.

V and J are TRBV5-1 and TRBJ2-7, with 13 bases fitting TRBD2. Trimming removed 4 bases from V and 9 bases from J; junction bases left unmatched: 13. The CDR3 has 16 amino acids. Per the germline V gene, CDR1 is SGHRS and CDR2 is YFSETQ. Here the CDR3 DNA reads TGCGCCAGCAGCCCTTCTGGGACTAGCGGGATCTGGGTGCAGTACTTC. It specifies CASSPSGTSGIWVQYF.

The chain uses TRBV6-5 and TRBJ2-5; 7 nucleotides line up with TRBD1. The V and J ends lost 11 bases and 2 bases, in that order; junction bases with no gene match: 2. The CDR3 contains 11 residues. Germline CDR1 MNHEY, CDR2 SVGAGI. The CDR3 DNA reads as TGTGCCCGGGGACAGCAAGAGACCCAGTACTTC. It specifies CARGQQETQYF.

This sequence joins TRBV6-5 and TRBJ1-1; 9 bases map to TRBD1. The CDR3 runs to 14 residues. Germline-derived CDR1 and CDR2 are MNHEY and SVGAGI. J gave up 1 base and V 8 bases, and 5 bases lay outside the gene matches. The CDR3 protein is CASSPGQGNTEAFF. Here the CDR3 DNA reads TGTGCCAGCTCACCGGGACAGGGGAACACTGAAGCTTTCTTT.

This rearrangement joins TRBV11-3 to TRBJ1-2, with TRBD1 as a possible D gene (5 bases). V was pared by 5 bases and J by 5 bases, with 12 bases between. The CDR3 sequence is 13 residues long. Germline V gene lookup returns CDR1 SGHNT and CDR2 YENEEA. CDR3 in amino acids: CASSPDRKYGYTF. CDR3 nucleotide sequence: TGTGCCAGCAGCCCAGACAGAAAATATGGCTACACCTTC.

The chain links TRBV11-3 to TRBJ1-2, with D maybe TRBD1 (5 bases). CDR1 and CDR2 (germline): SGHNT, YENEEA. V was shortened by 1 base and J by 6 bases, with 18 bases between the two germline ends. This CDR3 contains 16 residues. The chain's CDR3 is CASSLGGSPGMDGYTF. DNA of the CDR3: TGTGCCAGCAGCTTAGGGGGTTCGCCAGGGATGGATGGCTACACCTTC.

The gene calls are TRBV7-2 and TRBJ2-7; 10 bases are a match to TRBD2. The CDR3 totals 14 residues. In germline, CDR1 is SGHTA, CDR2 FQGNSA. The ends lost 7 bases at V and 5 bases at J; junction bases unmatched: 8. CDR3 loop: CASKSRLAGDEQYF. CDR3 DNA sequence: TGTGCCAGCAAAAGTCGGCTAGCGGGGGACGAGCAGTACTTC.

J is TRBJ2-7 and V is TRBV9; 11 bases match TRBD2. CDR1 SGDLS and CDR2 YYNGEE come from the germline V gene. This CDR3 is 13 amino acids long. With 3 bases clipped from V and 5 bases from J, the junction kept 1 base outside the gene matches. CDR3 in amino acids: CASSEGLADEQYF. The CDR3 DNA reads TGTGCCAGCAGCGAGGGACTAGCGGACGAGCAGTACTTC.

CDR3 nucleotides: TGTGCCAGCAGCGTATCGGGCAGGGGGGTGGACAATGAGCAGTTCTTC. Translated, it gives CASSVSGRGVDNEQFF. This chain uses TRBV9 with TRBJ2-1, with a weak D call TRBD1 (7 bases). The V and J ends lost 1 base and 5 bases respectively, with 16 bases between them. Germline V gene sequence: CDR1 SGDLS, CDR2 YYNGEE. The CDR3 contains 16 residues.

This chain links TRBV14 with TRBJ1-2; 7 nucleotides line up with TRBD1. The CDR3 extends over 15 amino acids. Germline trimming cut 4 bases from V and 1 base from J; bases unmatched to any gene: 6. Germline values: CDR1 SGHDN, CDR2 FVKESK. In DNA form, the CDR3 reads TGTGCCAGCAGCCCGGGGGGGACAGTTAACTATGGCTACACCTTC. It yields the protein CASSPGGTVNYGYTF.

J is TRBJ1-5 and V is TRBV4-3; D remains ambiguous. The CDR3 spans 13 residues. The V gene's germline CDR1 is LGHNA and CDR2 YSLEER. Trimming removed 0 bases from V and 5 bases from J, with 5 bases in between. The CDR3, as DNA: TGCGCCAGCAGCCAAGATCTTGATCAGCCCCAGCATTTT. Encoded protein: CASSQDLDQPQHF.

This clone occurred once. V usage is TRBV11-1 and J usage is TRBJ1-2; no clear D gene. V was trimmed by 6 bases and J by 2 bases, leaving 16 bases between them. Looked up from germline, CDR1 is SGHAT and CDR2 is FQDESV (reference sequence). The CDR3 extends over 15 amino acids. This CDR3 is CASSRSRSLNYGYTF. CDR3 sequence (DNA): TGTGCCAGCAGTCGATCGAGGAGCCTCAACTATGGCTACACCTTC.

The chain combines TRBV9 with TRBJ2-3; 10 bases are shared with TRBD1. The CDR3 runs to 16 residues. Germline V lookup: CDR1 SGDLS, CDR2 YYNGEE. With 4 bases clipped from V and 2 bases from J, the junction kept 7 bases outside the gene matches. The CDR3 sequence: CASSPRTGGNTDTQYF. CDR3 bases: TGTGCCAGCAGCCCCCGGACAGGGGGAAACACAGATACGCAGTATTTT.

CDR3 region: CASSTGLAGGEQYF. The CDR3 DNA sequence: TGTGCCAGCAGTACGGGACTAGCGGGGGGCGAGCAGTACTTC. The chain has TRBV6-2 or TRBV6-3 and TRBJ2-7; 15 bases are a match to TRBD2. Germline-derived CDR1 and CDR2 are MNHEY and SVGEGT. V shed 5 bases, J shed 6 bases, and the junction held 2 bases outside the gene matches. The CDR3 covers 14 residues.

This rearrangement joins TRBV28 to TRBJ1-2, with 7 bases identical to TRBD1. The CDR3 has 15 amino acids. J gave up 8 bases and V 4 bases, and 13 bases lay outside the gene matches. The germline gives CDR1 MDHEN, CDR2 SYDVKM. The chain's CDR3 is CASSSLAEGAVGYTF. The CDR3 DNA is TGTGCCAGCAGTTCATTAGCCGAGGGGGCGGTCGGCTACACCTTC.

There are a few counts of this clone. This rearrangement joins TRBV5-1 to TRBJ2-5; D may be TRBD2 (9 bases). Per the germline V gene, CDR1 is SGHRS and CDR2 is YFSETQ. This CDR3 spans 15 amino acids. V was cut by 4 bases and J by 10 bases, with 23 bases left in between. CDR3 in amino acids: CASSIGQGASGNQYF. In DNA form, the CDR3 reads TGCGCCAGCAGCATAGGACAGGGAGCTAGCGGGAACCAGTACTTC.

The genes are TRBV30 and TRBJ1-1; perhaps TRBD1 as D (5 bases). The germline CDR1 and CDR2 sequences are GTSNPN and SVGIG (reference sequence). V was cut by 2 bases and J by 0 bases, with 10 bases left in between. The CDR3 covers 14 residues. CDR3 region: CAWSSGGLNTEAFF. CDR3 bases: TGTGCCTGGAGTTCGGGGGGACTGAACACTGAAGCTTTCTTT.

V gene TRBV2 combines with J gene TRBJ1-2; TRBD1 matches 9 bases. V gave up 5 bases and J gave up 4 bases; unmatched junction bases: 11. In germline, CDR1 is SNHLY, CDR2 FYNNEI. CDR3 length: 16 amino acids. The CDR3 spells CASSTTGTGSSYGYTF. The CDR3 region has the DNA TGTGCCAGCAGTACAACCGGGACAGGGAGTTCCTATGGCTACACCTTC.

V is TRBV28 and J is TRBJ2-1; the D gene is possibly TRBD2 (5 bases). The V gene lost 6 bases and the J gene lost 1 base, with 13 bases spanning the gap. CDR3 length: 15 amino acids. In germline, CDR1 is MDHEN, CDR2 SYDVKM. The CDR3, as DNA: TGTGCCAGCAGCCTTAGGTGGGAGTCCTACAATGAGCAGTTCTTC. Residues: CASSLRWESYNEQFF.

This CDR3 is CASSIRTSVSTDTQYF. In DNA, the CDR3 is TGTGCCAGTAGTATTAGGACTAGCGTTAGCACAGATACGCAGTATTTT. The J gene is TRBJ2-3, the V gene TRBV19; 9 bases match TRBD2. V lost 3 bases and J lost 0; bases outside the gene matches: 4. Germline CDR1 is LNHDA and CDR2 is SQIVND (reference sequence). There are 16 residues in the CDR3.

The chain recombines TRBV18 with TRBJ1-2, with 7 bases lining up with TRBD1. V was clipped by 6 bases and J by 4 bases; unmatched bases: 14. CDR1 and CDR2 (germline): KGHSH, LQKENI. This CDR3 contains 16 residues. The DNA for the CDR3 is TGTGCCAGCTCCCCCATTGAAGGGGGCTTGAGCTATGGCTACACCTTC. Protein product: CASSPIEGGLSYGYTF.

The genes are TRBV7-3 and TRBJ1-1; D possibly corresponds to TRBD1 (5 bases). The CDR3 spans 14 residues. The germline V gene encodes CDR1 SGHTA and CDR2 FQGTGA. Trimming took off 0 bases at V and 8 bases at J, with 13 bases between the two ends. The CDR3 DNA reads as TGTGCCAGCAGCTTAACGACTCAGGGAGGCGAAGCTTTCTTT. It yields the protein CASSLTTQGGEAFF.

J is TRBJ2-1 and V is TRBV7-9, with a tentative D call TRBD2 (5 bases). The CDR3 is 13 residues long. The V end lost 2 bases, the J end lost 9 bases, and 11 bases lay between the germline ends. Germline V gene lookup returns CDR1 SEHNR and CDR2 FQNEAQ (reference sequence). The CDR3 nucleotides read TGTGCCAGCAGCTTATCAGGAGAGGGTGAGCAGTTCTTC. Its protein is CASSLSGEGEQFF.

This chain joins TRBV5-1 and TRBJ2-5; 12 bases agree with TRBD2. After removal of 4 bases from V and 2 bases from J, the junction contained 6 bases not matched to a gene. The CDR3 sequence is 16 residues long. The germline CDR1 and CDR2 sequences are SGHRS and YFSETQ. The CDR3 loop is CASSTLGLAGQETQYF. The CDR3 region has the DNA TGCGCCAGCAGCACCCTCGGACTAGCGGGACAAGAGACCCAGTACTTC.

The CDR3 here is CASSATNYNEQFF. In nucleotides, the CDR3 is TGTGCCAGCAGCGCGACTAACTACAATGAGCAGTTCTTC. V usage is TRBV7-2 and J usage is TRBJ2-1, with D perhaps matching TRBD2 (5 bases). Germline V gene lookup returns CDR1 SGHTA and CDR2 FQGNSA. Trimming removed 5 bases from V and 3 bases from J, with 8 bases in between. The CDR3 length is 13 residues. The full variable domain, its missing parts supplied by reference TRBV7-2 and TRBJ2-1, is GAGVSQSPSNKVTEKGKDVELRCDPISGHTALYWYRQSLGQGLEFLIYFQGNSAPDKSGLPSDRFSAERTGGSVSTLTIQRTQQEDSAVYLCASSATNYNEQFFGPGTRLTVL.

The table lists this clone with a few counts. This chain uses TRBV10-3 with TRBJ2-5; 7 bases are shared with TRBD1. The CDR3 extends over 14 amino acids. The V gene end was trimmed by 6 bases and the J gene end by 3 bases; junction bases not matched to a gene: 7. Germline V gives CDR1 ENHRY, CDR2 SYGVKD. The DNA of the CDR3 is TGTGCCATCAGAACCCGGGACAGCAAAGAGACCCAGTACTTC. Translation gives CAIRTRDSKETQYF.

As DNA, the CDR3 is TGTGCCAGCAGCTTCCAAGGGGGCGGGACTGAAGCTTTCTTT. Translating it yields CASSFQGGGTEAFF. The V and J genes are TRBV11-2 and TRBJ1-1; 7 bases agree with TRBD1. CDR1 is SGHAT, CDR2 FQNNGV, per germline. The CDR3 is made up of 14 amino acids. Unmatched junction bases numbered 6, after V lost 3 bases and J lost 5 bases.

The V call is TRBV2, the J call TRBJ2-3; 9 bases map to TRBD2. Germline V gene lookup returns CDR1 SNHLY and CDR2 FYNNEI. CDR3 size: 15 residues. Trimming at V came to 6 bases and at J to 4 bases, leaving 8 bases not matched to a gene. CDR3 nucleotide sequence: TGTGCCAGCAGATCACGCGGGGGGGACGCAGATACGCAGTATTTT. Its protein product is CASRSRGGDADTQYF.